The 7 T cell receptor beta chains given below trace back to one sample, sequenced in a study of T cells in Graves' hyperthyroidism and ophthalmopathy. The investigators amplified TCR beta CDR3 regions from RNA transcripts. First-round RT-PCR with HTBI primers amplified the TCR CDR3 region. Each CDR3 protein gets one entry after TCRdb re-called the multiplex PCR reads with MiXCR. The table lists 650,000 to 750,000 distinct CDR3 sequences, about 15% of them singletons, with 10% in the top ten. Sequencing used blood. Receptor source: a woman aged 18-35 years with Graves' hyperthyroidism.

The sample holds a few counts of this clonotype. This chain uses TRBV20-1 with TRBJ2-7; D possibly corresponds to TRBD2 (6 bases). Germline values: CDR1 DFQATT, CDR2 SNEGSKA (reference sequence). V gave up 3 bases and J gave up 4 bases, with 16 bases separating them. The CDR3 is 14 residues long. The CDR3 here is CSAREGGVSYEQYF. The CDR3 coding sequence is TGCAGTGCTAGGGAGGGCGGTGTCTCTTACGAGCAGTACTTC.

This clonotype was observed at least ten times. The CDR3 loop reads CASSRVDRISNQPQHF. The DNA of the CDR3 is TGTGCCAGCAGCCGAGTGGACCGGATTAGCAATCAGCCCCAGCATTTT. The rearrangement uses TRBV6-1 and TRBJ1-5; no clear D. The V end lost 6 bases, the J end lost 0 bases, and 15 bases lay between the germline ends. There are 16 residues in the CDR3. The germline gives CDR1 MNHNS, CDR2 SASEGT.

The CDR3 protein is CASSLASTYEQFF. The CDR3 DNA sequence: TGTGCCAGCAGCTTAGCTAGCACTTATGAGCAGTTCTTC. The chain is built from TRBV7-2 and TRBJ2-1; D gene uncertain. This CDR3 contains 13 residues. The V and J ends lost 0 bases and 8 bases respectively, with 8 bases between them. Germline-derived CDR1 and CDR2 are SGHTA and FQGNSA.

This clonotype appeared many times. This chain uses TRBV6-1 with TRBJ1-2, with a tentative D call TRBD1 (6 bases). In germline, CDR1 is MNHNS, CDR2 SASEGT. Trimming took off 8 bases at V and 7 bases at J, with 11 bases between the two ends. The CDR3 totals 11 residues. DNA for the CDR3: TGTGCCAGCTGGAGAGGGGGTGGCTACACCTTC. This codes for CASWRGGGYTF.

This clonotype has more than one count but fewer than ten. The chain is built from TRBV7-9 and TRBJ1-2; tentative D call: TRBD1 (6 bases). Germline loops: CDR1 SEHNR, CDR2 FQNEAQ (reference sequence). This CDR3 spans 14 amino acids. Trimming stripped 3 bases from V and 2 bases from J, with 10 bases between. CDR3 bases: TGTGCCAGCAGCTTGACAGGTCAGAACTATGGCTACACCTTC. Its translation is CASSLTGQNYGYTF.

The chain uses TRBV20-1 and TRBJ1-4; tentatively, D is TRBD1 (5 bases). CDR1 DFQATT and CDR2 SNEGSKA come from the germline V gene (reference sequence). Trimming left V 5 bases short and J 7 bases short, with 11 bases between. This CDR3 contains 12 residues. The CDR3 nucleotides are TGCAGTGCTGCGGGGCAGGGTGAAAAACTGTTTTTT. It is translated as CSAAGQGEKLFF.

J is TRBJ2-7 and V is TRBV11-2; 8 nucleotides match TRBD1. The junction had 10 bases not matched to a gene; V was cut back by 4 bases and J by 5 bases. CDR1 is SGHAT and CDR2 is FQNNGV in the germline V gene. The CDR3 is 15 residues long. CDR3 loop: CASSYTGQGFHEQYF. Here the CDR3 DNA reads TGTGCCAGCAGCTACACCGGACAGGGTTTCCACGAGCAGTACTTC.